One and the same sample provided the 19 T cell receptor beta chains below, sequenced in a study of B cell selection in AIRE deficiency. Regulatory T cells were sorted as CD4+CD25hiCD127low/negative. Profiled with immunoSEQ multiplex PCR; TCRdb holds only in-frame clones, not every one. The sample holds around 26,000 clones; 92% are singletons and the top ten take approximately 1%. The sample comprised CD4+CD25+ Tregs sorted from PBMCs. All receptors derive from a human donor in good health.

The rearrangement uses TRBV6-5 and TRBJ1-1; 9 bases align to TRBD1. The CDR3 spans 14 residues. CDR1 and CDR2 (germline): MNHEY, SVGAGI. V was pared by 2 bases and J by 4 bases, with 2 bases of the junction left unmatched. DNA of the CDR3: TGTGCCAGCAGTTACACGGACAGGGGCACTGAAGCTTTCTTT. The encoded protein is CASSYTDRGTEAFF.

This chain links TRBV6-1 with TRBJ1-1; possibly TRBD1 for D (5 bases). Germline-derived CDR1 and CDR2 are MNHNS and SASEGT. The CDR3 runs to 12 residues. The V end lost 6 bases, the J end lost 3 bases, and 8 bases lay between the germline ends. The CDR3 loop is CASRRQYTEAFF. CDR3 coding DNA: TGTGCCAGCAGACGACAGTACACTGAAGCTTTCTTT.

The chain employs TRBV3-1 (or the pseudogene TRBV3-2) and TRBJ1-1, with D hard to call. There are 9 residues in the CDR3. V lost 8 bases and J 10 bases, leaving 8 bases between the germline ends. Germline V gene data show CDR1 as LGHDT and CDR2 as YNNKEL (reference sequence). For the CDR3, the DNA is TGTGCCAGCGGAACCCCAGCTTTCTTT. Its translation: CASGTPAFF.

V usage is TRBV27 and J usage is TRBJ1-2, with D perhaps matching TRBD1 (6 bases). The CDR3 length is 17 residues. Germline-derived CDR1 and CDR2 are MNHEY and SMNVEV (reference sequence). The V and J ends lost 6 bases and 8 bases respectively, with 28 bases between them. CDR3 in DNA: TGTGCCAGCAGCCGACTACCGACAGGAGGGGGTTTTTTCGGCTACACCTTC. Translating it yields CASSRLPTGGGFFGYTF.

This clone has only one observation. V is TRBV18 and J is TRBJ2-1; weak D call: TRBD2 (6 bases). In germline, CDR1 is KGHSH, CDR2 LQKENI. V was shortened by 2 bases and J by 6 bases, with 8 bases between the two germline ends. The CDR3 is made up of 13 amino acids. CDR3 sequence: CASSPVGGNEQFF. The CDR3 DNA reads as TGTGCCAGCTCACCAGTCGGGGGCAATGAGCAGTTCTTC.

J is TRBJ1-1 and V is TRBV18; 7 bases are shared with TRBD1. Germline V gives CDR1 KGHSH, CDR2 LQKENI. The J segment lost 4 bases and the V segment lost 6 bases, leaving 5 bases of the junction unmatched. CDR3 length: 13 amino acids. Here the CDR3 reads CASSPTGTTEAFF. The CDR3 DNA sequence: TGTGCCAGCTCCCCGACAGGGACCACTGAAGCTTTCTTT.

V and J are TRBV5-4 and TRBJ2-7, with 8 nucleotides matching TRBD2. Trimming cost V 0 bases and J 0 bases; bases outside gene matches: 5. Germline loops: CDR1 SGHNT, CDR2 YYREEE (reference sequence). This CDR3 comprises 16 residues. CDR3 sequence (DNA): TGTGCCAGCAGCTTGGAAGCGGGGGCCTCCTCCTACGAGCAGTACTTC. Translated, it gives CASSLEAGASSYEQYF.

This rearrangement joins TRBV6-6 to TRBJ2-1; D is possibly TRBD1 (6 bases). V shed 0 bases and J shed 2 bases, with 11 bases lying between them. The CDR3 has 16 residues. Germline V gives CDR1 MNHNY, CDR2 SVGAGI (reference sequence). The CDR3 DNA reads TGTGCCAGCAGTTACTCGTGGACAGCACCCTACAATGAGCAGTTCTTC. This sequence encodes CASSYSWTAPYNEQFF.

This clone appeared a few times. This rearrangement joins TRBV19 to TRBJ1-5, with 11 nucleotides matching TRBD1. Trimming at V came to 6 bases and at J to 5 bases, leaving 6 bases not matched to a gene. The CDR3 runs to 15 residues. The germline gives CDR1 LNHDA, CDR2 SQIVND (reference sequence). Written as DNA, the CDR3 is TGTGCCAGTAGGCGGACAGGGGGCGGGTATCAGCCCCAGCATTTT. It codes for CASRRTGGGYQPQHF.

This clone was observed a single time. This chain's CDR3 is CASSKNRGQGTEAFF. In DNA, the CDR3 is TGTGCCAGCAGTAAAAACAGGGGCCAAGGTACTGAAGCTTTCTTT. J is TRBJ1-1 and V is TRBV28; 7 nucleotides agree with TRBD1. The junction had 11 bases not matched to a gene; V was cut back by 5 bases and J by 5 bases. The CDR3 contains 15 residues. The germline gives CDR1 MDHEN, CDR2 SYDVKM.

The V call is TRBV18, the J call TRBJ2-3; no clear D. CDR1 and CDR2 from the germline V gene are KGHSH and LQKENI. Trimming left V 5 bases short and J 4 bases short, with 4 bases between. The CDR3 has 11 residues. The CDR3 is CASSYADTQYF. The CDR3 DNA sequence: TGTGCCAGCTCATATGCAGATACGCAGTATTTT. The entire variable domain, with the rest obtained from reference TRBV18 and TRBJ2-3, is as follows: NAGVMQNPRHLVRRRGQEARLRCSPMKGHSHVYWYRQLPEEGLKFMVYLQKENIIDESGMPKERFSAEFPKEGPSILRIQQVVRGDSAAYFCASSYADTQYFGPGTRLTVL.

The V gene is TRBV6-5, the J gene TRBJ1-1; D gene unclear. V was trimmed by 0 bases and J by 2 bases, leaving 7 bases between them. The CDR3 is made up of 14 amino acids. From germline, CDR1 is MNHEY and CDR2 SVGAGI. The CDR3 coding sequence is TGTGCCAGCAGTTACTCTGGAGGAAACACTGAAGCTTTCTTT. This translates into CASSYSGGNTEAFF.

The chain has TRBV18 and TRBJ2-7; 7 bases are shared with TRBD1. CDR3 size: 16 residues. J lost 1 base, V lost 3 bases, and 9 bases had no gene match. CDR1 and CDR2 (germline): KGHSH, LQKENI. CDR3 region: CASSPGTEQGSYEQYF. CDR3 bases: TGTGCCAGCTCACCGGGAACCGAACAGGGGTCCTACGAGCAGTACTTC.

The gene calls are TRBV7-8 and TRBJ1-1; 7 nucleotides agree with TRBD1. V was clipped by 5 bases and J by 5 bases; unmatched bases: 5. The CDR3 is 13 amino acids. The germline V gene encodes CDR1 SGHVS and CDR2 FQNEAQ. CDR3 sequence: CASSPYRGTEAFF. Here the CDR3 DNA reads TGTGCCAGCAGCCCCTACAGGGGTACTGAAGCTTTCTTT.

The V and J genes are TRBV5-1 and TRBJ2-2; no firm D call. The CDR3 length is 15 residues. Trimming stripped 0 bases from V and 5 bases from J, with 11 bases between. Germline loops: CDR1 SGHRS, CDR2 YFSETQ. CDR3 coding DNA: TGCGCCAGCAGCTTGGAAGGGCTTAATACCGGGGAGCTGTTTTTT. It encodes CASSLEGLNTGELFF.

This clone has just one count. This sequence may be a read error, since a much larger clone differs from it by one base. Other DNA sequences within the sample encode an identical CDR3. This chain joins TRBV11-2 and TRBJ1-5; D gene uncertain. CDR1 and CDR2 from the germline V gene are SGHAT and FQNNGV. This CDR3 region has 13 residues. The V end was cut by 3 bases, the J end by 4 bases, with 7 bases between. CDR3: CASSLNSNQPQHF. CDR3 DNA: TGTGCCAGCAGCTTGAATAGTAATCAGCCCCAGCATTTT.

The chain is built from TRBV29-1 and TRBJ1-2; 8 bases are a match to TRBD1. The V segment lost 6 bases and the J segment 7 bases; nucleotides outside the gene matches: 10. CDR3 length: 13 residues. Germline CDR1 and CDR2: SQVTM and ANQGSEA. The chain's CDR3 is CSVSRGLEGGYTF. As DNA, the CDR3 is TGCAGCGTCTCCAGGGGGCTTGAGGGTGGCTACACCTTC.

This clone was seen a single time. The chain uses TRBV29-1 and TRBJ2-5; tentative D call: TRBD2 (6 bases). Germline V gene data show CDR1 as SQVTM and CDR2 as ANQGSEA. V lost 2 bases and J 1 base, leaving 11 bases between the germline ends. This CDR3 spans 14 amino acids. The DNA of the CDR3 is TGCAGCGTTGAATTCGTACTAGCCCAAGAGACCCAGTACTTC. It yields the protein CSVEFVLAQETQYF.

This chain links TRBV5-6 with TRBJ2-7; D remains ambiguous. CDR1 and CDR2 from the germline V gene are SGHDT and YYEEEE. This CDR3 comprises 14 residues. V was cut by 4 bases and J by 5 bases, with 16 bases left in between. CDR3: CASSLTPVGDEQYF. CDR3 in DNA: TGTGCCAGCAGCCTCACTCCCGTTGGGGACGAGCAGTACTTC.